This T cell receptor beta chain was profiled in a study of graft-versus-host responses after intestinal transplantation. Across the study: As for transplant type, recipients had multivisceral, liver-intestinal, or isolated intestinal grafts. For around 3 years after anti-thymocyte globulin induction, all recipients took tacrolimus and steroids. General study results and limits: Early post-transplant HvG declines showed an association with peak circulating GvH clone levels. Present in recipient marrow, GvH clones included some that appeared first in ileum or blood.

V dropped 1 base and J dropped 1 base, with 4 bases sitting between them. The CDR3 totals 13 residues. The germline V gene encodes CDR1 SGHNT and CDR2 YENEEA. On this clone: Its antigen remains unknown.

Sequenced by immunoSEQ multiplex PCR; TCRdb stores in-frame clones only, minus some. The repertoire holds roughly 100,000 clones, with just under 95% as singletons. The sequencing used unstimulated CD8+ T cells sorted from spleen or lymph node cells, collected before transplant. This sequence joins TRBV11-3 and TRBJ1-1; D ambiguous. The clonotype was recovered from a human donor who was the organ donor for an intestinal transplant. The CDR3 region is CASSLGGNTEAFF. In DNA form, the CDR3 reads TGTGCCAGCAGCTTAGGCGGGAACACTGAAGCTTTCTTT. Full variable domain (outside the CDR3, taken from reference TRBV11-3 and TRBJ1-1): EAGVVQSPRYKIIEKKQPVAFWCNPISGHNTLYWYLQNLGQGPELLIRYENEEAVDDSQLPKDRFSAERLKGVDSTLKIQPAELGDSAVYLCASSLGGNTEAFFGQGTRLTVV.